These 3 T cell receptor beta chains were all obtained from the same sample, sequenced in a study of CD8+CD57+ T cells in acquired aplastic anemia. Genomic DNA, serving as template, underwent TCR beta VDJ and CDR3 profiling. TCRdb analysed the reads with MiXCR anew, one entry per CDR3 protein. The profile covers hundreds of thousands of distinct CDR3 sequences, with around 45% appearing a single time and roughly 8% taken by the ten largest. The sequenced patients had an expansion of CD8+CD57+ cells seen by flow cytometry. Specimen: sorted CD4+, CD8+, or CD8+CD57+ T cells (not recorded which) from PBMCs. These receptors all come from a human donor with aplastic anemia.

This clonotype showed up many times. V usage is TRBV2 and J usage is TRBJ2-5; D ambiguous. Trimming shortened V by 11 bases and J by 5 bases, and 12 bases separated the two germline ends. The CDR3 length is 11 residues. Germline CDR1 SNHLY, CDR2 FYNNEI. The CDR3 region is CALVQGETQYF. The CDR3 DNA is TGTGCCCTCGTTCAAGGGGAGACCCAGTACTTC.

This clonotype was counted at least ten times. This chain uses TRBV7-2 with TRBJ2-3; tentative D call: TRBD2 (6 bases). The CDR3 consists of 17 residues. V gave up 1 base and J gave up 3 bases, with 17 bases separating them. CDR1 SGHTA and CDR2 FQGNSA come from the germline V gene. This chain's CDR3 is CASSLVLSGVGTDTQYF. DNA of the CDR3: TGTGCCAGCAGCTTAGTCCTATCGGGGGTGGGAACAGATACGCAGTATTTT. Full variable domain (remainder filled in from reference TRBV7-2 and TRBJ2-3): GAGVSQSPSNKVTEKGKDVELRCDPISGHTALYWYRQSLGQGLEFLIYFQGNSAPDKSGLPSDRFSAERTGGSVSTLTIQRTQQEDSAVYLCASSLVLSGVGTDTQYFGPGTRLTVL.

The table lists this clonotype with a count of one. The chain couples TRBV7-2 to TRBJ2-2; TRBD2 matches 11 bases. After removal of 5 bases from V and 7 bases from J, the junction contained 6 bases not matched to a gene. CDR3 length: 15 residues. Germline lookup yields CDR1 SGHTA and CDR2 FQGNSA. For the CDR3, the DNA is TGTGCCAGCAGCGCAGGACTAGCGGGCGTCGGGGAGCTGTTTTTT. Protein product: CASSAGLAGVGELFF.